Reported below is one TCR beta chain. Antigen unknown. This sample was taken from a study of graft-versus-host responses after intestinal transplantation. TCRdb's copy holds only in-frame clones and misses some; the assay was immunoSEQ multiplex PCR. Of over 75,000 clones listed, 88% are singletons. The CDR3 is made up of 15 amino acids. With 2 bases removed from V and 4 bases from J, the gap between germline ends came to 14 bases. Looked up from germline, CDR1 is KGHSH and CDR2 is LQKENI. The receptor was derived from a human donor who was the organ donor for an intestinal transplant. This chain links TRBV18 with TRBJ1-2; possibly TRBD1 for D (6 bases). The specimen was unstimulated CD4+ T cells sorted from spleen or lymph node cells, collected before transplant. The CDR3 nucleotides are TGTGCCAGCTCACCAGGGGGCCGGGACATCTATGGCTACACCTTC. Protein product: CASSPGGRDIYGYTF.